These 25 T cell receptor beta chains originate from one sample sequenced in a study of T cells expressing NK-cell markers. For each CDR3 protein, TCRdb gives one entry from its re-call of the 5' RACE reads, without DNA. In total, the table holds 350,000 to 500,000 distinct CDR3 sequences. Input material: blood T cells: a sorted CD56 or NKG2C T cell subset, CD4+ or CD8+ T cells, or bulk PBMC T cells (not recorded which). These receptors were collected from a woman between 18 and 70 years old in good health.

This rearrangement joins TRBV5-1 to TRBJ2-2; with no DNA, the TCRdb D assignment of TRBD1 cannot be verified. CDR1 is SGHRS and CDR2 is YFSETQ in the germline V gene. The CDR3 has 15 residues. The CDR3 sequence: CASSVGTVNTGELFF.

This chain joins TRBV6-5 and TRBJ2-1; the D gene TCRdb calls, TRBD2, cannot be checked with no DNA. From germline, CDR1 is MNHEY and CDR2 SVGAGI. The CDR3 extends over 17 amino acids. CDR3 region: CASSYSVGGRVHNEQFF.

The V gene is TRBV4-3, the J gene TRBJ2-2; without DNA, the TCRdb call of TRBD2 cannot be checked. Germline-derived CDR1 and CDR2 are LGHNA and YSLEER. The CDR3 length is 16 residues. The CDR3 sequence: CASSQLLASNTGELFF.

This CDR3 reads CATSSPQRAGYTF. V and J are TRBV15 and TRBJ1-2. CDR3 length: 13 residues. Looked up from germline, CDR1 is LNHNV and CDR2 is YYDKDF (reference sequence). Supplemented by reference TRBV15 and TRBJ1-2, the full variable domain reads DAMVIQNPRYQVTQFGKPVTLSCSQTLNHNVMYWYQQKSSQAPKLLFHYYDKDFNNEADTPDNFQSRRPNTSFCFLDIRSPGLGDTAMYLCATSSPQRAGYTFGSGTRLTVV.

The rearrangement uses TRBV30 and TRBJ2-1; TCRdb's D call of TRBD1 is untestable without DNA. The CDR3 has 19 residues. The V gene's germline CDR1 is GTSNPN and CDR2 SVGIG (reference sequence). This CDR3 is CAWSGSEDSPQSSYNEQFF.

This chain joins TRBV20-1 and TRBJ2-3; TCRdb indicates TRBD1, and absent DNA this call remains unverified. This CDR3 is 17 amino acids long. Germline CDR1 and CDR2: DFQATT and SNEGSKA (reference sequence). The CDR3: CSFWLIGGTGSTDTQYF.

The V call is TRBV5-1, the J call TRBJ2-1. The V gene's germline CDR1 is SGHRS and CDR2 YFSETQ. The CDR3 has 13 residues. Here the CDR3 reads CASSYQNSNEQFF.

This chain links TRBV20-1 with TRBJ1-4. Germline V lookup: CDR1 DFQATT, CDR2 SNEGSKA (reference sequence). This CDR3 has 11 amino acids. The CDR3 sequence is CSAGDREKLFF.

The chain joins TRBV4-2 to TRBJ2-1; TCRdb proposes TRBD2, but this gene call is untestable without DNA. CDR1 is LGHNA, CDR2 YNFKEQ, per germline. The CDR3 runs to 15 residues. The CDR3 here is CASSQEGGRNNEQFF.

The chain links TRBV7-7 to TRBJ2-3; TCRdb lists TRBD1, though no DNA is available to test this call. CDR3 size: 14 residues. Looked up from germline, CDR1 is SSHAT and CDR2 is FNYEAQ (reference sequence). The CDR3 reads CASSASGGLDTQYF. The complete variable domain, with remaining parts taken from reference TRBV7-7 and TRBJ2-3, reads GAGVSQSPRYKVTKRGQDVTLRCDPISSHATLYWYQQALGQGPEFLTYFNYEAQPDKSGLPSDRFSAERPEGSISTLTIQRTEQRDSAMYRCASSASGGLDTQYFGPGTRLTVL.

The gene calls are TRBV18 and TRBJ2-1. The CDR3 sequence is 13 residues long. In germline, CDR1 is KGHSH, CDR2 LQKENI. The CDR3 sequence is CASSRSVYNEQFF.

The chain has TRBV6-5 and TRBJ2-2. This CDR3 comprises 12 residues. The germline V gene encodes CDR1 MNHEY and CDR2 SVGAGI. CDR3 in amino acids: CASSFRGGELFF.

This chain connects TRBV6-1 to TRBJ2-1; TCRdb selects TRBD1, and the lack of DNA leaves this call unchecked. Germline V gene sequence: CDR1 MNHNS, CDR2 SASEGT. CDR3 length equals 13 residues. The CDR3 loop is CASSRGVGNEQFF.

The chain combines TRBV18 with TRBJ1-5. The length of the CDR3 is 13 residues. CDR1 is KGHSH, CDR2 LQKENI, per germline. This CDR3 reads CASSPGLNQPQHF.

CDR3 residues: CASSPLAGVHNEQFF. V gene TRBV7-9 combines with J gene TRBJ2-1; the TCRdb call, TRBD2, lacks DNA for checking. The CDR3 runs to 15 residues. Germline CDR1 is SEHNR and CDR2 is FQNEAQ (reference sequence).

This chain links TRBV20-1 with TRBJ2-3; the TRBD2 assignment by TCRdb is unverifiable without DNA. The CDR3 covers 18 residues. Germline values: CDR1 DFQATT, CDR2 SNEGSKA (reference sequence). The CDR3 loop reads CSASPLWERGASTDTQYF.

This chain uses TRBV20-1 with TRBJ2-2; no DNA is available, so the TRBD2 call from TCRdb remains unchecked. The CDR3 runs to 13 residues. The V gene's germline CDR1 is DFQATT and CDR2 SNEGSKA (reference sequence). CDR3 residues: CSARRGGTGELFF.

CDR3: CSHPGTAGNEQFF. This chain uses TRBV20-1 with TRBJ2-1; TCRdb outputs TRBD2, but without DNA this stays unchecked. CDR3 length equals 13 residues. CDR1 is DFQATT, CDR2 SNEGSKA, per germline (reference sequence).

The chain employs TRBV12-3 or TRBV12-4 and TRBJ1-2. The CDR3 is 13 residues long. The CDR3 sequence is CASSRTWWDGYTF.

The chain carries TRBV29-1 and TRBJ2-2; checking the TCRdb D call of TRBD1 is not possible without DNA. This CDR3 has 15 residues. In germline, CDR1 is SQVTM, CDR2 ANQGSEA. CDR3 amino acids: CSVEGQGPNTGELFF.

This chain links TRBV12-3 or TRBV12-4 with TRBJ2-7; TCRdb proposes TRBD2, but this gene call is untestable without DNA. This CDR3 has 17 residues. CDR3 region: CASSSTLGASGSYEQYF.

This CDR3 reads CATQPGQGNSPLHF. This chain links TRBV7-9 with TRBJ1-6; TCRdb designates TRBD1, a call that cannot be tested without DNA. In germline, CDR1 is SEHNR, CDR2 FQNEAQ (reference sequence). The CDR3 sequence is 14 residues long.

V is TRBV12-3 or TRBV12-4 and J is TRBJ2-2; absent DNA, TCRdb's TRBD1 call cannot be checked. The CDR3 totals 16 residues. CDR3 residues: CASKTKGGTNTGELFF.

J is TRBJ1-2 and V is TRBV4-1; TCRdb picks TRBD1, but there is no DNA to check that call. Germline lookup yields CDR1 MGHRA and CDR2 YSYEKL. The CDR3 runs 15 residues. CDR3 loop: CASSQVRDTNYGYTF.

The chain links TRBV20-1 to TRBJ1-4; TCRdb's D gene call, TRBD1, goes unchecked for lack of DNA. Germline CDR1 and CDR2: DFQATT and SNEGSKA (reference sequence). CDR3 length equals 14 residues. The chain's CDR3 is CSASSQGENEKLFF.